This T cell receptor (beta chain) was obtained from a study of blood T cell repertoires in COVID-19. Germline CDR1 and CDR2: SNHLY and FYNNEI. The CDR3 runs 14 residues. Between the trimmed V and J ends, which lost 6 bases and 5 bases, there was a span of 16 bases. Data came from immunoSEQ multiplex PCR; TCRdb stores just in-frame clones and leaves some out. The table records around 76,000 clones, about 76% of them present only once. The chain carries TRBV2 and TRBJ2-5; tentative D call: TRBD2 (7 bases). The TCR was taken from a woman of 80 years or more with active or convalescent COVID-19. The specimen was peripheral blood. This chain's CDR3 is CASRGGGPRETQYF. The CDR3 DNA sequence: TGTGCCAGCAGAGGGGGGGGGCCGAGGGAGACCCAGTACTTC.